This TCR beta chain was captured in a study of CD8 T cells in ankylosing spondylitis. Overall study results and limits: A TCR beta motif made of roughly eight highly homologous variants seemed typical of ankylosing spondylitis blood.

Preparation of TCR beta libraries was done by quantitative 5'-RACE with molecular barcodes. TCRdb itself ran the 5' RACE reads through MiXCR, one entry per CDR3 protein. The table has a few hundred thousand distinct CDR3 sequences, around 7.6% seen once. V was clipped by 5 bases and J by 3 bases; unmatched bases: 3. CDR3 length equals 14 residues. From germline, CDR1 is SGHVS and CDR2 FQNEAQ. As for this clonotype: Its target is not known.

The clonotype was recovered from a male donor with ankylosing spondylitis. The chain recombines TRBV7-8 with TRBJ2-1; 8 bases align to TRBD1. The specimen sequenced was blood, either unsorted or a sorted T cell fraction (not recorded which). CDR3 protein: CASSPDRVYNEQFF. For the CDR3, the DNA is TGTGCCAGCAGCCCGGACAGGGTCTACAATGAGCAGTTCTTC.